This TCR beta chain was sequenced in a study of cytomegalovirus exposure and HLA in healthy donors. As for the donors, each was a healthy bone marrow donor. Study-level points and caveats: Most TCRs appeared rarely, but some public TCRs recurred in many donors. Clonal expansion, a later analysis showed, was greater in HLA-associated TCR beta chains than in equally common others.

Worth noting for this clone: Its antigen is undetermined.

V was cut by 6 bases and J by 6 bases, with 9 bases left in between. In germline, CDR1 is WNHNN, CDR2 SYGVQD (reference sequence). The CDR3 runs to 13 residues. Researchers ran the PCR with 60 Vbeta and 13 Jbeta primers. This table comes from immunoSEQ multiplex PCR, and its TCRdb copy is limited to in-frame clones, with some not included. Of more than 130,000 clones in the sample, roughly 76% are singletons; the top ten hold roughly an eighth. The material sequenced was PBMCs. The TCR sequence derives from a human donor in good health. The chain has TRBV10-1 and TRBJ1-6; D remains unclear. DNA for the CDR3: TGCGCCAGCAGCGAAAGCCCTAATTCACCCCTCCACTTT. Protein product: CASSESPNSPLHF.